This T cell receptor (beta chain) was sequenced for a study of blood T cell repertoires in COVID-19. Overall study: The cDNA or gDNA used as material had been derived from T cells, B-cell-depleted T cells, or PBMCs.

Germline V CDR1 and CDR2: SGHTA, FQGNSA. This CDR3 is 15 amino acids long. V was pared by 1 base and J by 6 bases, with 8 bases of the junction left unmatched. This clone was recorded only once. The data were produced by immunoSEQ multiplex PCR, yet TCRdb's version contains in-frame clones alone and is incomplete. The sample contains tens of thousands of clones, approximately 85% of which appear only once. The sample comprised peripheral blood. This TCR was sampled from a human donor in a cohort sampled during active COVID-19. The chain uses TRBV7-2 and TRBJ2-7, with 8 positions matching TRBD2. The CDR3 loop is CASSLVTQAGGEQYF. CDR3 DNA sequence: TGTGCCAGCAGCTTAGTGACGCAGGCGGGAGGCGAGCAGTACTTC.